The text below deals with one T cell receptor (beta chain). This specimen comes from a study of blood T cell repertoires in COVID-19. Study at large: The samples span acute and convalescent COVID-19 from the United States, Italy and Spain. PBMCs, B-cell-depleted T cells, or T cells provided the cDNA or gDNA that made up the material.

The V and J ends lost 1 base and 5 bases, in that order; junction bases with no gene match: 10. Germline V CDR1 and CDR2: SGHRS, YFSETQ. The CDR3 has 16 residues. Authors' methods: Counts of nucleated cells, estimated from reference gene primer amplification, were obtained. Profiled with immunoSEQ multiplex PCR; TCRdb holds only in-frame clones, not every one. V and J calls and clone size are those listed in that table; D and trimming were worked out from the DNA. The sample lists fewer than 50,000 clones, around 79% occurring once. The sequencing sample was made of peripheral blood. This chain connects TRBV5-1 to TRBJ2-7; 9 bases map to TRBD1. This TCR was sampled from a man in his 70s with acute or convalescent COVID-19. The CDR3 is CASSLRTGERLNEQYF. The CDR3 DNA reads TGCGCCAGCAGCTTGCGGACAGGGGAGAGATTGAACGAGCAGTACTTC. Full variable domain (missing parts from reference TRBV5-1 and TRBJ2-7): KAGVTQTPRYLIKTRGQQVTLSCSPISGHRSVSWYQQTPGQGLQFLFEYFSETQRNKGNFPGRFSGRQFSNSRSEMNVSTLELGDSALYLCASSLRTGERLNEQYFGPGTRLTVT.